These 4 T cell receptor beta chains originate from one sample sequenced in a study of shared clonotypes between healthy human individuals. Sequenced by immunoSEQ multiplex PCR; TCRdb stores in-frame clones only, minus some. Of about 1,800,000 clones in the sample, approximately 94% were seen once. CD45RO-negative CD8 cells positively selected for CCR7 made up the naive population, which excluded terminally differentiated effector memory CD45RA+ cells. Sample: naive CD8+ T cells sorted from blood. These receptors all stem from a man aged 18-30 years in good health.

This CDR3 is CASSYGQANSPLHF. As DNA, the CDR3 is TGTGCCAGCAGCTATGGACAGGCAAATTCACCCCTCCACTTT. The chain links TRBV5-4 to TRBJ1-6; 7 positions match TRBD1. V shed 3 bases and J 7 bases; nucleotides not matched to a gene: 4. Germline V gene sequence: CDR1 SGHNT, CDR2 YYREEE (reference sequence). This CDR3 has 14 residues.

In its sample, this clone was seen once. The V and J genes are TRBV5-5 and TRBJ2-7; D possibly corresponds to TRBD2 (5 bases). The germline gives CDR1 SGHKS, CDR2 YYEKEE (reference sequence). Trimming pared 0 bases from V and 0 bases from J, leaving 13 bases between. CDR3 length equals 16 residues. In nucleotides, the CDR3 is TGTGCCAGCAGCTTGGCCGCTGAGACTACCTCCTACGAGCAGTACTTC. Translating it yields CASSLAAETTSYEQYF.

This chain connects TRBV9 to TRBJ2-2; TRBD1 agrees at 7 bases. Unmatched junction bases numbered 7, after V lost 2 bases and J lost 6 bases. CDR1 is SGDLS and CDR2 is YYNGEE in the germline V gene. This CDR3 comprises 15 residues. CDR3 amino acids: CASSVSTGDPGELFF. The DNA for the CDR3 is TGTGCCAGCAGCGTTAGTACAGGGGATCCCGGGGAGCTGTTTTTT.

The chain joins TRBV28 to TRBJ1-1, with 7 nucleotides matching TRBD1. V shed 8 bases and J 1 base; nucleotides not matched to a gene: 10. This CDR3 is built from 15 residues. CDR1 is MDHEN, CDR2 SYDVKM, per germline. The CDR3 coding sequence is TGTGCCAGCGGAGACCGACAGGGACCGAACACTGAAGCTTTCTTT. Encoded protein: CASGDRQGPNTEAFF.